This T cell receptor beta chain was profiled in a study of blood T cells in healthy people across ages. The CDR3 loop spans 14 amino acids. Per the germline V gene, CDR1 is DFQATT and CDR2 is SNEGSKA (reference sequence). A sample-barcoded 5' primer and a J-beta primer mix were used in a second PCR of about 7 to 11 cycles. Each CDR3 protein gets one entry after TCRdb re-called the 5' RACE reads with MiXCR. In the table there are more than 550,000 distinct CDR3 sequences, about 24% of which are singletons. The sequence was collected from a man between 65 and 85 years old in good health. V gene TRBV20-1 combines with J gene TRBJ2-1, with 9 nucleotides matching TRBD2. Material for sequencing was blood. CDR3 nucleotide sequence: TGCGTGGTCCTAGCGGGATCTACCTACAATGAGCAGTTCTTC. Its protein is CVVLAGSTYNEQFF.